This TCR beta chain was retrieved from a study of neurological immune-mediated disorders. TCRdb fed the 5' RACE reads into MiXCR, producing one record per CDR3 protein. The data show about 38,000 distinct CDR3 sequences, approximately 4.4% seen once. This clonotype occurred many times. Sample: CD4+ T cells from blood. The sequence derives from a man in his late teens or twenties in good health.

The CDR3 sequence: CASSEVWGHQPQHF. Written as DNA, the CDR3 is TGTGCCAGCAGTGAAGTCTGGGGGCATCAGCCCCAGCATTTT. The chain links TRBV6-1 to TRBJ1-5, with a possible D match to TRBD1 (6 bases). The V gene's germline CDR1 is MNHNS and CDR2 SASEGT. V lost 1 base and J lost 5, with 9 bases in between. This CDR3 contains 14 residues.